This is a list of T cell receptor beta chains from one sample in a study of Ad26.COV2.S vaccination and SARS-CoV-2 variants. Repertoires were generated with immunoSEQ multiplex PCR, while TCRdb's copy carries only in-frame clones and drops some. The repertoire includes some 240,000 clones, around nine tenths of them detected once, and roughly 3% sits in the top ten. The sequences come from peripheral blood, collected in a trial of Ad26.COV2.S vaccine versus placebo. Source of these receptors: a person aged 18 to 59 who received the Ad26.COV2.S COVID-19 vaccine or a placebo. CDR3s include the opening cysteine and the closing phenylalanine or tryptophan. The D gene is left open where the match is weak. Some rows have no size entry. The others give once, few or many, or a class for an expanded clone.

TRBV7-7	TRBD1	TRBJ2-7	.	CASSLTQGVSYEQYF	TGTGCTAGCAGCTTAACGCAGGGGGTGTCCTACGAGCAGTACTTC
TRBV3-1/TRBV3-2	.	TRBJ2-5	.	CASSSRAYQETQYF	TGTGCCAGCAGTTCTAGGGCTTACCAAGAGACCCAGTACTTC
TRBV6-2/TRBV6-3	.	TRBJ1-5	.	CASSYGMFTDQPQHF	TGTGCCAGCAGTTACGGCATGTTTACTGATCAGCCCCAGCATTTT
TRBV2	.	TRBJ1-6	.	CASSEEPYPHF	TGTGCCAGCAGTGAAGAGCCCTATCCCCACTTT
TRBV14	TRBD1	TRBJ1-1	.	CASSLTGPTEAFF	TGTGCCAGCAGCTTGACAGGGCCCACTGAAGCTTTCTTT
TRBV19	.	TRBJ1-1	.	CASSIVGGTEAFF	TGTGCCAGTAGTATCGTAGGGGGTACTGAAGCTTTCTTT
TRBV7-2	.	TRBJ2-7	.	CASSLGVSYEQYF	TGTGCCAGCAGCTTAGGGGTCTCGTACGAGCAGTACTTC
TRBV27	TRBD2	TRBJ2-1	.	CASSLRSSGKRNEQFF	TGTGCCAGCAGTTTACGATCTAGCGGGAAAAGGAATGAGCAGTTCTTC
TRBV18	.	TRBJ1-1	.	CASSPSELSNTEAFF	TGTGCCAGCTCACCCAGCGAACTCAGTAACACTGAAGCTTTCTTT
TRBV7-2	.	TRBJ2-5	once	CASSRPGTQYF	TGTGCCAGCAGCCGCCCAGGGACCCAGTACTTC
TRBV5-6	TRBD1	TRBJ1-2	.	CASSLGDRGNYGYTF	TGTGCCAGCAGCTTGGGGGACAGGGGTAACTATGGCTACACCTTC
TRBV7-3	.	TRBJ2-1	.	CASSPRDGSSYNEQFF	TGTGCCAGCAGCCCCCGGGACGGCAGCTCCTACAATGAGCAGTTCTTC
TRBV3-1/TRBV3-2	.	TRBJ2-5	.	CASSLYQETQYF	TGTGCCAGCAGCCTGTACCAAGAGACCCAGTACTTC
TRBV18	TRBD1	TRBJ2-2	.	CASSPRAGGPNTGELFF	TGTGCCAGCTCACCACGGGCAGGGGGCCCGAACACCGGGGAGCTGTTTTTT
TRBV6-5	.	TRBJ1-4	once	CASSYGSGDTNEKLFF	TGTGCCAGCAGTTACGGTTCGGGGGATACTAATGAAAAACTGTTTTTT
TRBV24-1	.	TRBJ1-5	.	CATSAANSNQPQHF	TGTGCCACCAGTGCGGCTAATAGCAATCAGCCCCAGCATTTT
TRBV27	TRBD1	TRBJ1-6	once	CASSLGGQGYSPLHF	TGTGCCAGCAGTTTGGGGGGACAGGGGTATTCACCCCTCCACTTT
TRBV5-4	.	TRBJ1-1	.	CASSLDSTEAFF	TGTGCCAGCAGCTTGGACAGCACTGAAGCTTTCTTT
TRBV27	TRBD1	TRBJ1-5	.	CASSSGQVFRNQPQHF	TGTGCCAGCAGTTCCGGACAGGTCTTCCGCAATCAGCCCCAGCATTTT
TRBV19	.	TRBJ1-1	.	CASRLDTEAFF	TGTGCCAGTAGGTTGGACACTGAAGCTTTCTTT
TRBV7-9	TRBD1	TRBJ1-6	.	CASSSQGARNSPLHF	TGTGCCAGCAGCTCACAGGGGGCTCGTAATTCACCCCTCCACTTT
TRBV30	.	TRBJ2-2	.	CAWSVRTGELFF	TGTGCCTGGAGTGTGAGGACCGGGGAGCTGTTTTTT
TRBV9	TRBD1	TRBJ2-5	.	CASSEGAWETQYF	TGTGCCAGCAGCGAGGGGGCTTGGGAGACCCAGTACTTC
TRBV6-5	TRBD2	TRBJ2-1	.	CASSYTSGSNEQFF	TGTGCCAGCAGTTACACTAGCGGGAGTAATGAGCAGTTCTTC
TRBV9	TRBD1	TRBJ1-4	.	CASSGSSTGGGEKLFF	TGTGCCAGCAGCGGTTCCTCGACAGGGGGAGGCGAAAAACTGTTTTTT
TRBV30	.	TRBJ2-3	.	CAWSVSRAPLTDTQYF	TGTGCCTGGAGTGTATCCAGGGCGCCCCTCACAGATACGCAGTATTTT
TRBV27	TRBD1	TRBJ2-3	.	CASSLGTGTDTQYF	TGTGCCAGCAGTTTGGGGACAGGGACAGATACGCAGTATTTT
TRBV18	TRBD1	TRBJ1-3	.	CASSKDRTSFTGNTIYF	TGTGCCAGCTCCAAGGACAGGACCTCTTTTACTGGAAACACCATATATTTT
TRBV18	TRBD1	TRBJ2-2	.	CASFHLQGGLNTGELFF	TGTGCCAGCTTTCACCTACAAGGGGGCTTGAACACCGGGGAGCTGTTTTTT